The 10 T cell receptor beta chains reported below all come from one sample, sequenced in a study of OX40 agonist ivuxolimab in advanced cancers. Repertoires were generated with immunoSEQ multiplex PCR, while TCRdb's copy carries only in-frame clones and drops some. The table shows roughly 13,000 clones, with around nine tenths occurring only once. Sequencing used CD4+ or CD8+ T cells sorted from blood, obtained in a trial of the OX40 agonist ivuxolimab. The receptors stem from an adult with an advanced solid tumor such as melanoma, head and neck, liver or kidney cancer.

The chain has TRBV5-1 and TRBJ1-2; D is undetermined. This CDR3 has 11 residues. The V end was cut by 3 bases, the J end by 8 bases, with 8 bases between. CDR1 and CDR2 from the germline V gene are SGHRS and YFSETQ. The CDR3: CASSSPRGYTF. The CDR3 nucleotides are TGCGCCAGCAGCTCCCCGAGGGGCTACACCTTC.

The V and J genes are TRBV5-6 and TRBJ1-1, with D unclear. The length of the CDR3 is 14 residues. V lost 4 bases and J lost 0, with 10 bases in between. CDR1 is SGHDT and CDR2 is YYEEEE in the germline V gene. In nucleotides, the CDR3 is TGTGCCAGCAGCGGTAGGGAAATGAACACTGAAGCTTTCTTT. This gives the protein CASSGREMNTEAFF.

The rearrangement uses TRBV6-1 and TRBJ1-4; D is undetermined. This CDR3 has 13 amino acids. Germline lookup yields CDR1 MNHNS and CDR2 SASEGT. Trimming removed 8 bases from V and 4 bases from J, with 11 bases in between. As DNA, the CDR3 is TGTGCCAGCGGTTCGGCAAATAATGAAAAACTGTTTTTT. This codes for CASGSANNEKLFF.

The chain links TRBV10-3 to TRBJ2-7, with 12 bases lining up with TRBD2. J lost 2 bases, V lost 0 bases, and 2 bases had no gene match. The germline V gene encodes CDR1 ENHRY and CDR2 SYGVKD. This CDR3 has 16 residues. This CDR3 is CAISESSSGGAYEQYF. The CDR3 bases are TGTGCCATCAGTGAGTCTTCTAGCGGGGGGGCCTACGAGCAGTACTTC.

The chain couples TRBV29-1 to TRBJ2-1; D is tentatively TRBD1 or TRBD2 (5 bases each). From germline, CDR1 is SQVTM and CDR2 ANQGSEA. This CDR3 spans 17 amino acids. Trimming stripped 4 bases from V and 7 bases from J, with 26 bases between. The CDR3 DNA is TGCAGCGTTGTGCCCCTGGGACGGACCAGGGTGGCGAATGAGCAGTTCTTC. Amino acid sequence: CSVVPLGRTRVANEQFF.

The rearrangement links TRBV5-1 to TRBJ2-7; D is uncertain. Germline V lookup: CDR1 SGHRS, CDR2 YFSETQ. The CDR3 has 13 residues. V dropped 0 bases and J dropped 4 bases, with 8 bases sitting between them. The CDR3: CASSLGASYEQYF. Written as DNA, the CDR3 is TGCGCCAGCAGCTTGGGGGCATCATACGAGCAGTACTTC.

J is TRBJ1-2 and V is TRBV5-1; 9 bases agree with TRBD1. In germline, CDR1 is SGHRS, CDR2 YFSETQ. The CDR3 is made up of 16 amino acids. After removal of 3 bases from V and 1 base from J, the junction contained 7 bases not matched to a gene. CDR3 bases: TGCGCCAGCAGCTCGGGACAGGGAGGGTATAACTATGGCTACACCTTC. Encoded protein: CASSSGQGGYNYGYTF.

The V call is TRBV5-4, the J call TRBJ2-1; 10 nucleotides align to TRBD2. This CDR3 is 15 amino acids long. Germline CDR1 SGHNT, CDR2 YYREEE (reference sequence). The trim removed 4 bases at V and 5 bases at J, leaving 6 bases unmatched. The CDR3 DNA is TGTGCCAGCAGCGGTTCTAGCGGGGGCAACAATGAGCAGTTCTTC. Its translation: CASSGSSGGNNEQFF.

The chain links TRBV4-1 to TRBJ2-3; 8 bases line up with TRBD1. Germline V gene sequence: CDR1 MGHRA, CDR2 YSYEKL. V was clipped by 1 base and J by 3 bases; unmatched bases: 6. The CDR3 length is 16 residues. The CDR3 DNA follows: TGCGCCAGCAGCCAAGTTTGGACAGGGAGAACAGATACGCAGTATTTT. It encodes CASSQVWTGRTDTQYF.

The rearrangement links TRBV11-2 to TRBJ2-1, with 7 bases identical to TRBD2. The trim removed 4 bases at V and 7 bases at J, leaving 13 bases unmatched. The CDR3 consists of 16 residues. Germline-derived CDR1 and CDR2 are SGHAT and FQNNGV. CDR3 bases: TGTGCCAGCAGCTACCCCATGACTAGCCTCCGGAATGAGCAGTTCTTC. It encodes CASSYPMTSLRNEQFF.